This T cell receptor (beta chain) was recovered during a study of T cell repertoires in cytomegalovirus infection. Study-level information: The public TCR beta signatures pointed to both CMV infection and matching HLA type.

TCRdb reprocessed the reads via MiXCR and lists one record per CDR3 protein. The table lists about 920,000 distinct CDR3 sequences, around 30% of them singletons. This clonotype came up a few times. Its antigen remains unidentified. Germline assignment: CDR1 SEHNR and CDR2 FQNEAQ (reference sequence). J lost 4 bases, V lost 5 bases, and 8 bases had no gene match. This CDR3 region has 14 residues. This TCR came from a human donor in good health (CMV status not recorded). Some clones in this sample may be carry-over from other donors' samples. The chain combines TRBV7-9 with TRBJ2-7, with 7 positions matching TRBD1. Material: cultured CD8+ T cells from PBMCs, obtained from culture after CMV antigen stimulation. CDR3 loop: CASSPGTAPYEQYF. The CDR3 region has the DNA TGTGCCAGCAGCCCGGGGACAGCCCCTTACGAGCAGTACTTC.